This T cell receptor (beta chain) was documented in a study of blood T cell repertoires in COVID-19. Study as a whole: Samples of COVID-19 (acute and convalescent) were obtained from the United States, Italy and Spain. Sample material is recorded as cDNA or gDNA derived from T cells, B-cell-depleted T cells, or PBMCs.

Per the authors' pipeline: Amplifying reference gene primers gave estimates of nucleated cell counts. Profiled with immunoSEQ multiplex PCR; TCRdb holds only in-frame clones, not every one. V, J and clone size were drawn from that table, and D and trimming were deduced from the DNA. The table lists about 170,000 clones, about 88% of them singletons. V was clipped by 1 base and J by 13 bases, with 14 bases between them. Germline V gene lookup returns CDR1 MNHNS and CDR2 SASEGT. This CDR3 has 14 amino acids. This TCR was sampled from a human donor with acute COVID-19. The donor label of this sample is uncertain. The sequenced material came from PBMCs or T cells enriched from blood (not recorded which). This rearrangement joins TRBV6-1 to TRBJ1-6; D call uncertain. This chain's CDR3 is CASSEVEGDTPLHF. In DNA, the CDR3 is TGTGCCAGCAGTGAAGTTGAGGGCGATACCCCCCTCCACTTT.